Below, 30 T cell receptor beta chains from the same sample are listed, as sequenced in a study of cytomegalovirus exposure and HLA in healthy donors. With 60 Vbeta and 13 Jbeta primers, the PCR was carried out. The method was immunoSEQ multiplex PCR; TCRdb's version includes in-frame clones alone and lacks a portion of them. This sample has fewer than 200,000 clones; approximately 86% occur once, and the top ten carry around 1.5%. The specimen sequenced was PBMCs. These receptors were collected from a male donor in good health and CMV-seronegative.

The chain joins TRBV5-8 to TRBJ2-7; 11 bases align to TRBD1. The junction had 7 bases not matched to a gene; V was cut back by 4 bases and J by 4 bases. The CDR3 is 15 residues long. Germline values: CDR1 SGHTS, CDR2 YDEGEE. In nucleotides, the CDR3 is TGTGCCAGCAGCCCCTCCGGGACAGGGGGATACGAGCAGTACTTC. Encoded protein: CASSPSGTGGYEQYF.

This clone was recorded a few times. This chain links TRBV7-2 with TRBJ2-1; D is unresolved. Germline V gives CDR1 SGHTA, CDR2 FQGNSA. This CDR3 spans 14 amino acids. The germline V and J ends were trimmed by 5 bases and 0 bases, with 8 bases remaining between them. This chain's CDR3 is CASSRPDSYNEQFF. The DNA of the CDR3 is TGTGCCAGCAGCCGCCCAGACTCCTACAATGAGCAGTTCTTC. The full variable domain, its missing parts supplied by reference TRBV7-2 and TRBJ2-1, is GAGVSQSPSNKVTEKGKDVELRCDPISGHTALYWYRQSLGQGLEFLIYFQGNSAPDKSGLPSDRFSAERTGGSVSTLTIQRTQQEDSAVYLCASSRPDSYNEQFFGPGTRLTVL.

The chain has TRBV5-1 and TRBJ1-1, with D perhaps TRBD1 (6 bases). The CDR3 extends over 15 amino acids. Germline values: CDR1 SGHRS, CDR2 YFSETQ. V gave up 0 bases and J gave up 1 base, with 10 bases separating them. This CDR3 reads CASSLVTGKNTEAFF. CDR3 nucleotides: TGCGCCAGCAGCTTGGTTACAGGGAAGAACACTGAAGCTTTCTTT.

The chain is built from TRBV7-9 and TRBJ2-3, with TRBD2 matching over 15 bases. CDR1 is SEHNR and CDR2 is FQNEAQ in the germline V gene (reference sequence). With 3 bases clipped from V and 5 bases from J, the junction kept 3 bases outside the gene matches. This CDR3 comprises 16 residues. CDR3 bases: TGTGCCAGCAGCTTTGGACTAGCGGGGGGGATAGATACGCAGTATTTT. Protein sequence: CASSFGLAGGIDTQYF.

This clone was found once. The chain uses TRBV11-1 and TRBJ2-1; 7 positions agree with TRBD1. The germline CDR1 and CDR2 sequences are SGHAT and FQDESV (reference sequence). V lost 6 bases and J lost 0; bases outside the gene matches: 5. CDR3 length equals 15 residues. This CDR3 reads CASRLRDSSYNEQFF. The CDR3 DNA is TGTGCCAGCAGATTAAGGGACAGCTCCTACAATGAGCAGTTCTTC. Complete variable domain (other parts from reference TRBV11-1 and TRBJ2-1): EAEVAQSPRYKITEKSQAVAFWCDPISGHATLYWYRQILGQGPELLVQFQDESVVDDSQLPKDRFSAERLKGVDSTLKIQPAELGDSAMYLCASRLRDSSYNEQFFGPGTRLTVL.

The chain combines TRBV5-6 with TRBJ2-2, with 7 bases identical to TRBD1. J was trimmed by 4 bases and V by 2 bases; bases with no gene match: 8. Germline V lookup: CDR1 SGHDT, CDR2 YYEEEE. The CDR3 is made up of 16 amino acids. CDR3 sequence: CASSLLDRVRTGELFF. The CDR3 DNA reads as TGTGCCAGCAGCTTACTTGACAGGGTCCGCACCGGGGAGCTGTTTTTT.

This clone has a handful of counts. The junction does not match germline at one end; this may be a read error. The rearrangement joins TRBV7-9 to TRBJ2-4, with 7 bases identical to TRBD1. Germline V gene data show CDR1 as SEHNR and CDR2 as FQNEAQ (reference sequence). This CDR3 comprises 13 residues. CDR3 amino acids: CASSLGEGASTDF. DNA of the CDR3: TGTGCCAGCAGCTTAGGAGAGGGGGCGTCTACGGACTTC.

The CDR3 DNA is TGTGCCAGCAGCTTGGGGCAGGTAAACACTGAAGCTTTCTTT. It is translated as CASSLGQVNTEAFF. The chain links TRBV5-4 to TRBJ1-1; D not resolved. Germline V lookup: CDR1 SGHNT, CDR2 YYREEE (reference sequence). The CDR3 is 14 amino acids. Trimming left V 0 bases short and J 2 bases short, with 8 bases between.

DNA of the CDR3: TGCGCCAGCAGCCCCTACAGGGGGTTCAAAGATGAAAAACTGTTTTTT. This codes for CASSPYRGFKDEKLFF. V is TRBV5-1 and J is TRBJ1-4, with 8 bases matching TRBD1. This CDR3 is 16 amino acids long. The V gene end was trimmed by 4 bases and the J gene end by 6 bases; junction bases not matched to a gene: 11. Per germline, CDR1 SGHRS and CDR2 YFSETQ.

This chain links TRBV19 with TRBJ1-4; D not resolved. The CDR3 covers 15 residues. V gave up 3 bases and J gave up 3 bases, with 11 bases separating them. Germline-derived CDR1 and CDR2 are LNHDA and SQIVND (reference sequence). For the CDR3, the DNA is TGTGCCAGTAGTATCGGAGGCGTGTCTAATGAAAAACTGTTTTTT. Its protein product is CASSIGGVSNEKLFF.

The gene calls are TRBV9 and TRBJ2-7; D ambiguous. Germline V gives CDR1 SGDLS, CDR2 YYNGEE. CDR3 length: 15 amino acids. Trimming took off 0 bases at V and 0 bases at J, with 10 bases between the two ends. The CDR3 reads CASSVGSASSYEQYF. CDR3 nucleotides: TGTGCCAGCAGCGTAGGCAGCGCCAGCTCCTACGAGCAGTACTTC.

The rearrangement uses TRBV7-9 and TRBJ2-3; TRBD1 agrees at 7 bases. Looked up from germline, CDR1 is SEHNR and CDR2 is FQNEAQ (reference sequence). The CDR3 has 14 residues. V lost 5 bases, J lost 4 bases, and 6 bases stayed unmatched. CDR3 amino acids: CASSPGGSADTQYF. CDR3 DNA: TGTGCCAGCAGCCCAGGGGGTTCCGCAGATACGCAGTATTTT.

This clone was recorded a few times. The rearrangement uses TRBV7-6 and TRBJ2-4; D perhaps matches TRBD1 (6 bases). Germline CDR1 is SGHVS and CDR2 is FNYEAQ. The CDR3 consists of 14 residues. V was cut by 1 base and J by 6 bases, with 10 bases left in between. As DNA, the CDR3 is TGTGCCAGCAGCTTAGGAACAGGGATAAACATTCAGTACTTC. It is translated as CASSLGTGINIQYF.

This clone appeared a single time. This chain uses TRBV15 with TRBJ2-3, with a possible D match to TRBD1 (5 bases). Trimming took 2 bases from V and 1 from J, leaving 7 bases between them. CDR1 LNHNV and CDR2 YYDKDF come from the germline V gene (reference sequence). This CDR3 contains 14 residues. The CDR3 DNA is TGTGCCACCAGCAGAACAGGTCGCACAGATACGCAGTATTTT. Protein: CATSRTGRTDTQYF. The complete variable domain, with remaining parts taken from reference TRBV15 and TRBJ2-3, reads DAMVIQNPRYQVTQFGKPVTLSCSQTLNHNVMYWYQQKSSQAPKLLFHYYDKDFNNEADTPDNFQSRRPNTSFCFLDIRSPGLGDTAMYLCATSRTGRTDTQYFGPGTRLTVL.

This clone was observed a single time. CDR3: CASDRGGLEQYF. CDR3 coding DNA: TGTGCCAGCGACCGGGGAGGTCTCGAGCAGTACTTC. This chain joins TRBV2 and TRBJ2-7; D is perhaps TRBD2 (6 bases). CDR3 length: 12 residues. Germline loops: CDR1 SNHLY, CDR2 FYNNEI. V dropped 8 bases and J dropped 6 bases, with 14 bases sitting between them.

Concerning this clone itself: The sample carries other DNA sequences with the same CDR3. This sequence joins TRBV7-9 and TRBJ1-2, with no clear D. The V gene lost 4 bases and the J gene lost 4 bases, with 10 bases spanning the gap. CDR1 is SEHNR and CDR2 is FQNEAQ in the germline V gene (reference sequence). CDR3 length: 13 residues. For the CDR3, the DNA is TGTGCCAGCAGCTCGGACGGACTCTATGGCTACACCTTC. This translates into CASSSDGLYGYTF.

The V and J genes are TRBV27 and TRBJ2-5; weak D call: TRBD1 (5 bases). The CDR3 has 14 amino acids. The germline CDR1 and CDR2 sequences are MNHEY and SMNVEV (reference sequence). Trimming took off 4 bases at V and 1 base at J, with 10 bases between the two ends. CDR3 DNA sequence: TGTGCCAGCAGTTCGACAGCTATCCAAGAGACCCAGTACTTC. The encoded protein is CASSSTAIQETQYF.

V gene TRBV30 combines with J gene TRBJ1-1; 9 nucleotides agree with TRBD1. V lost 5 bases and J lost 4; bases outside the gene matches: 2. The CDR3 loop spans 12 amino acids. From germline, CDR1 is GTSNPN and CDR2 SVGIG (reference sequence). In DNA form, the CDR3 reads TGTGCCTGGTACAGGGGGCCCACTGAAGCTTTCTTT. It yields the protein CAWYRGPTEAFF.

The CDR3, as DNA: TGTGCCAGCAGCTTAAGGGGCGGACAGGGGGCGGTCTATGGCTACACCTTC. Translating it yields CASSLRGGQGAVYGYTF. This chain links TRBV14 with TRBJ1-2; TRBD1 matches 11 bases. J lost 4 bases, V lost 5 bases, and 12 bases had no gene match. CDR3 length equals 17 residues. Per germline, CDR1 SGHDN and CDR2 FVKESK.

This chain uses TRBV7-7 with TRBJ1-3, with TRBD1 as a possible D gene (5 bases). Deletions cut 3 bases from V and 4 bases from J, with 10 bases between. The CDR3 has 14 residues. Germline V gene sequence: CDR1 SSHAT, CDR2 FNYEAQ (reference sequence). Here the CDR3 reads CASSLMGPGNTIYF. The CDR3 DNA is TGTGCCAGCAGCTTGATGGGGCCGGGAAACACCATATATTTT.

J is TRBJ1-5 and V is TRBV7-9, with 8 bases aligning to TRBD1. The CDR3 contains 15 residues. Trimming cost V 6 bases and J 2 bases; bases outside gene matches: 6. Germline V CDR1 and CDR2: SEHNR, FQNEAQ (reference sequence). The CDR3 sequence is CASSSQGAGNQPQHF. The CDR3 region has the DNA TGTGCCAGCAGTTCCCAGGGGGCTGGCAATCAGCCCCAGCATTTT.

The chain recombines TRBV10-3 with TRBJ1-2; tentative D call: TRBD1 (5 bases). The CDR3 consists of 13 residues. Looked up from germline, CDR1 is ENHRY and CDR2 is SYGVKD. Trimming left V 8 bases short and J 4 bases short, with 14 bases between. The CDR3 loop is CAIGPSGGYGYTF. The CDR3, as DNA: TGTGCCATCGGACCAAGCGGGGGCTATGGCTACACCTTC.

CDR3 region: CASSLEQSHLRTQYF. Written as DNA, the CDR3 is TGCGCCAGCAGCTTGGAACAGAGTCACCTTAGGACCCAGTACTTC. The genes are TRBV5-1 and TRBJ2-5; D unresolved. Germline CDR1 reads SGHRS; CDR2 reads YFSETQ. This CDR3 comprises 15 residues. Trimming pared 0 bases from V and 7 bases from J, leaving 16 bases between. Together with reference TRBV5-1 and TRBJ2-5, the CDR3 gives the full variable domain: KAGVTQTPRYLIKTRGQQVTLSCSPISGHRSVSWYQQTPGQGLQFLFEYFSETQRNKGNFPGRFSGRQFSNSRSEMNVSTLELGDSALYLCASSLEQSHLRTQYFGPGTRLLVL.

V and J are TRBV6-6 and TRBJ1-1; D call uncertain. The V end was cut by 7 bases, the J end by 4 bases, with 10 bases between. The CDR3 loop spans 12 amino acids. CDR1 and CDR2 (germline): MNHNY, SVGAGI (reference sequence). In DNA form, the CDR3 reads TGTGCCAGCACCAACCCACTCACTGAAGCTTTCTTT. This encodes CASTNPLTEAFF.

In this sample, this clone turned up a few times. CDR3 nucleotide sequence: TGCGCCAGCAGTCCCCCCAGCGGCACCATATATTTT. This encodes CASSPPSGTIYF. This chain links TRBV23-1 with TRBJ1-3; D remains unclear. TRBV23-1 is given ORF status, its function remaining uncertain. CDR3 size: 12 residues. The V gene lost 4 bases and the J gene lost 9 bases, with 10 bases spanning the gap.

The J gene is TRBJ1-1, the V gene TRBV6-5; D is uncertain. The V end was cut by 2 bases, the J end by 5 bases, with 18 bases between. CDR1 is MNHEY, CDR2 SVGAGI, per germline. The CDR3 extends over 16 amino acids. The CDR3 is CASSYRDSSRGTEAFF. CDR3 DNA sequence: TGTGCCAGCAGTTACCGCGACTCCTCTCGAGGGACTGAAGCTTTCTTT.

The CDR3 region is CASSLFSGLAGETTQYF. In DNA form, the CDR3 reads TGTGCCAGCAGTTTATTTTCGGGACTAGCGGGGGAGACAACGCAGTATTTT. The chain is built from TRBV27 and TRBJ2-3; 14 nucleotides match TRBD2. Germline assignment: CDR1 MNHEY and CDR2 SMNVEV (reference sequence). The trim removed 1 base at V and 9 bases at J, leaving 9 bases unmatched. The CDR3 length is 17 residues.

The CDR3 bases are TGTGCCAGCAGACAACAGGGGGTCAGAAATTCACCCCTCCACTTT. Translation gives CASRQQGVRNSPLHF. V is TRBV6-4 and J is TRBJ1-6; 8 nucleotides align to TRBD1. The CDR3 extends over 15 amino acids. CDR1 is MRHNA and CDR2 is SNTAGT in the germline V gene. The trim removed 6 bases at V and 7 bases at J, leaving 8 bases unmatched.

The chain joins TRBV6-4 to TRBJ1-1, with TRBD1 as a possible D gene (5 bases). Deletions cut 0 bases from V and 4 bases from J, with 12 bases between. Germline V gene data show CDR1 as MRHNA and CDR2 as SNTAGT. The CDR3 spans 15 residues. The CDR3 nucleotides read TGTGCCAGCAGTGACTCGGTCGGGGGGAGCACTGAAGCTTTCTTT. This gives the protein CASSDSVGGSTEAFF.

J is TRBJ2-2 and V is TRBV7-9; tentative D call: TRBD1 (5 bases). The CDR3 is 15 residues long. Germline V gene sequence: CDR1 SEHNR, CDR2 FQNEAQ (reference sequence). The V end lost 5 bases, the J end lost 4 bases, and 14 bases lay between the germline ends. CDR3 amino acids: CASSLTDTTTGELFF. The CDR3 DNA reads as TGTGCCAGCAGCCTCACGGACACCACCACCGGGGAGCTGTTTTTT. Full variable domain (remainder filled in from reference TRBV7-9 and TRBJ2-2): DTGVSQNPRHKITKRGQNVTFRCDPISEHNRLYWYRQTLGQGPEFLTYFQNEAQLEKSRLLSDRFSAERPKGSFSTLEIQRTEQGDSAMYLCASSLTDTTTGELFFGEGSRLTVL.